This section outlines one TCR beta chain sequence together with its context. Its specificity is not known. Each gene name is a mouse one. The CDR3 goes on 1 residue after the read ends, and that part is filled in from the germline J gene. The sample comes from a study of tissue T cells after allogeneic stem cell transplantation. TCRbeta CDR3 was sequenced at survey depth with template counts. Assay used: immunoSEQ multiplex PCR; TCRdb lists only in-frame clones, some missing. The top ten hold approximately 0.59% of the sample, which has over 40,000 clones, approximately 70% seen once. Study-wide findings and caveats: Within patients, tissue anatomy strongly shaped TCR repertoire composition. The study did not identify alloreactive or antigen-specific tissue TCRs, and some clones might be persisting host cells. Tissue-detected TCR repertoire was only partly captured by blood and spleen T cells.

The CDR3 totals 14 residues. CDR1 is MSHET, CDR2 SYDVDS, per germline. Deletions cut 8 bases from V and 0 bases from J, with 11 bases between. J is TRBJ1-3 and V is TRBV29, with TRBD1 as a possible D gene (6 bases). The clonotype comes from a pool of C57BL/6 mice in good health. Specimen: sorted cells pooled from one or two spleens. The sequenced CDR3 bases are TGTGCTAGCGGCACAGGGCATTCTGGAAATACGCTCTAT. Its translation: CASGTGHSGNTLY. In full, the CDR3 is CASGTGHSGNTLYF.